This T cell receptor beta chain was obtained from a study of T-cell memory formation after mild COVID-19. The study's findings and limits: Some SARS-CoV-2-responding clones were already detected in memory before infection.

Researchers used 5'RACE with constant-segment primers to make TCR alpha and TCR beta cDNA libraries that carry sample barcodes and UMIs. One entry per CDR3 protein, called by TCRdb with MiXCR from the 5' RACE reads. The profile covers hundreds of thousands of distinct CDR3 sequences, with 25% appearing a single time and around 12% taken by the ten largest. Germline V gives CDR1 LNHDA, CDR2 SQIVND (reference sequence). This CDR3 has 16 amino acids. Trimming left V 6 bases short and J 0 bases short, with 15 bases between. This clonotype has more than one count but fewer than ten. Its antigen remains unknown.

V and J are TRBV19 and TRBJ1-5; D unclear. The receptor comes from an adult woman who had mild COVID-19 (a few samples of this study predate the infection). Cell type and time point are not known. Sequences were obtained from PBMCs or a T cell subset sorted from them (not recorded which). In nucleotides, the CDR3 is TGTGCCAGTAGCACCACTTGGGGAGATAGCAATCAGCCCCAGCATTTT. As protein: CASSTTWGDSNQPQHF. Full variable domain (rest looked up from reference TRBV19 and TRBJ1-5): DGGITQSPKYLFRKEGQNVTLSCEQNLNHDAMYWYRQDPGQGLRLIYYSQIVNDFQKGDIAEGYSVSREKKESFPLTVTSAQKNPTAFYLCASSTTWGDSNQPQHFGDGTRLSIL.